This T cell receptor beta chain derives from a study of blood T cell repertoires in COVID-19. Overall study context: Nucleic acid was either cDNA or gDNA, and it came from T cells, B-cell-depleted T cells, or PBMCs.

Under the authors' procedure: Quantification of nucleated cells was approximated via reference gene primer amplification. Profiling relied on immunoSEQ multiplex PCR, and the TCRdb table lists in-frame clones only, not all of them. V, J and clone size derive from that table, while D and trimming were established from the DNA sequence. The table includes over 150,000 clones, approximately 91% detected once. CDR1 and CDR2 from the germline V gene are SGHDT and YYEEEE. After removal of 1 base from V and 4 bases from J, the junction contained 6 bases not matched to a gene. The CDR3 covers 15 residues. Seattle participants joined during active infection and were tracked over time. This clone was recorded only once.

Sequences were obtained from peripheral blood. This receptor was obtained from a man between 18 and 35 years old with COVID-19, enrolled during active disease. The chain carries TRBV5-6 and TRBJ1-2; 8 bases map to TRBD1. The CDR3 is CASSLWTGTPYGYTF. The DNA of the CDR3 is TGTGCCAGCAGCTTGTGGACAGGGACCCCCTATGGCTACACCTTC.